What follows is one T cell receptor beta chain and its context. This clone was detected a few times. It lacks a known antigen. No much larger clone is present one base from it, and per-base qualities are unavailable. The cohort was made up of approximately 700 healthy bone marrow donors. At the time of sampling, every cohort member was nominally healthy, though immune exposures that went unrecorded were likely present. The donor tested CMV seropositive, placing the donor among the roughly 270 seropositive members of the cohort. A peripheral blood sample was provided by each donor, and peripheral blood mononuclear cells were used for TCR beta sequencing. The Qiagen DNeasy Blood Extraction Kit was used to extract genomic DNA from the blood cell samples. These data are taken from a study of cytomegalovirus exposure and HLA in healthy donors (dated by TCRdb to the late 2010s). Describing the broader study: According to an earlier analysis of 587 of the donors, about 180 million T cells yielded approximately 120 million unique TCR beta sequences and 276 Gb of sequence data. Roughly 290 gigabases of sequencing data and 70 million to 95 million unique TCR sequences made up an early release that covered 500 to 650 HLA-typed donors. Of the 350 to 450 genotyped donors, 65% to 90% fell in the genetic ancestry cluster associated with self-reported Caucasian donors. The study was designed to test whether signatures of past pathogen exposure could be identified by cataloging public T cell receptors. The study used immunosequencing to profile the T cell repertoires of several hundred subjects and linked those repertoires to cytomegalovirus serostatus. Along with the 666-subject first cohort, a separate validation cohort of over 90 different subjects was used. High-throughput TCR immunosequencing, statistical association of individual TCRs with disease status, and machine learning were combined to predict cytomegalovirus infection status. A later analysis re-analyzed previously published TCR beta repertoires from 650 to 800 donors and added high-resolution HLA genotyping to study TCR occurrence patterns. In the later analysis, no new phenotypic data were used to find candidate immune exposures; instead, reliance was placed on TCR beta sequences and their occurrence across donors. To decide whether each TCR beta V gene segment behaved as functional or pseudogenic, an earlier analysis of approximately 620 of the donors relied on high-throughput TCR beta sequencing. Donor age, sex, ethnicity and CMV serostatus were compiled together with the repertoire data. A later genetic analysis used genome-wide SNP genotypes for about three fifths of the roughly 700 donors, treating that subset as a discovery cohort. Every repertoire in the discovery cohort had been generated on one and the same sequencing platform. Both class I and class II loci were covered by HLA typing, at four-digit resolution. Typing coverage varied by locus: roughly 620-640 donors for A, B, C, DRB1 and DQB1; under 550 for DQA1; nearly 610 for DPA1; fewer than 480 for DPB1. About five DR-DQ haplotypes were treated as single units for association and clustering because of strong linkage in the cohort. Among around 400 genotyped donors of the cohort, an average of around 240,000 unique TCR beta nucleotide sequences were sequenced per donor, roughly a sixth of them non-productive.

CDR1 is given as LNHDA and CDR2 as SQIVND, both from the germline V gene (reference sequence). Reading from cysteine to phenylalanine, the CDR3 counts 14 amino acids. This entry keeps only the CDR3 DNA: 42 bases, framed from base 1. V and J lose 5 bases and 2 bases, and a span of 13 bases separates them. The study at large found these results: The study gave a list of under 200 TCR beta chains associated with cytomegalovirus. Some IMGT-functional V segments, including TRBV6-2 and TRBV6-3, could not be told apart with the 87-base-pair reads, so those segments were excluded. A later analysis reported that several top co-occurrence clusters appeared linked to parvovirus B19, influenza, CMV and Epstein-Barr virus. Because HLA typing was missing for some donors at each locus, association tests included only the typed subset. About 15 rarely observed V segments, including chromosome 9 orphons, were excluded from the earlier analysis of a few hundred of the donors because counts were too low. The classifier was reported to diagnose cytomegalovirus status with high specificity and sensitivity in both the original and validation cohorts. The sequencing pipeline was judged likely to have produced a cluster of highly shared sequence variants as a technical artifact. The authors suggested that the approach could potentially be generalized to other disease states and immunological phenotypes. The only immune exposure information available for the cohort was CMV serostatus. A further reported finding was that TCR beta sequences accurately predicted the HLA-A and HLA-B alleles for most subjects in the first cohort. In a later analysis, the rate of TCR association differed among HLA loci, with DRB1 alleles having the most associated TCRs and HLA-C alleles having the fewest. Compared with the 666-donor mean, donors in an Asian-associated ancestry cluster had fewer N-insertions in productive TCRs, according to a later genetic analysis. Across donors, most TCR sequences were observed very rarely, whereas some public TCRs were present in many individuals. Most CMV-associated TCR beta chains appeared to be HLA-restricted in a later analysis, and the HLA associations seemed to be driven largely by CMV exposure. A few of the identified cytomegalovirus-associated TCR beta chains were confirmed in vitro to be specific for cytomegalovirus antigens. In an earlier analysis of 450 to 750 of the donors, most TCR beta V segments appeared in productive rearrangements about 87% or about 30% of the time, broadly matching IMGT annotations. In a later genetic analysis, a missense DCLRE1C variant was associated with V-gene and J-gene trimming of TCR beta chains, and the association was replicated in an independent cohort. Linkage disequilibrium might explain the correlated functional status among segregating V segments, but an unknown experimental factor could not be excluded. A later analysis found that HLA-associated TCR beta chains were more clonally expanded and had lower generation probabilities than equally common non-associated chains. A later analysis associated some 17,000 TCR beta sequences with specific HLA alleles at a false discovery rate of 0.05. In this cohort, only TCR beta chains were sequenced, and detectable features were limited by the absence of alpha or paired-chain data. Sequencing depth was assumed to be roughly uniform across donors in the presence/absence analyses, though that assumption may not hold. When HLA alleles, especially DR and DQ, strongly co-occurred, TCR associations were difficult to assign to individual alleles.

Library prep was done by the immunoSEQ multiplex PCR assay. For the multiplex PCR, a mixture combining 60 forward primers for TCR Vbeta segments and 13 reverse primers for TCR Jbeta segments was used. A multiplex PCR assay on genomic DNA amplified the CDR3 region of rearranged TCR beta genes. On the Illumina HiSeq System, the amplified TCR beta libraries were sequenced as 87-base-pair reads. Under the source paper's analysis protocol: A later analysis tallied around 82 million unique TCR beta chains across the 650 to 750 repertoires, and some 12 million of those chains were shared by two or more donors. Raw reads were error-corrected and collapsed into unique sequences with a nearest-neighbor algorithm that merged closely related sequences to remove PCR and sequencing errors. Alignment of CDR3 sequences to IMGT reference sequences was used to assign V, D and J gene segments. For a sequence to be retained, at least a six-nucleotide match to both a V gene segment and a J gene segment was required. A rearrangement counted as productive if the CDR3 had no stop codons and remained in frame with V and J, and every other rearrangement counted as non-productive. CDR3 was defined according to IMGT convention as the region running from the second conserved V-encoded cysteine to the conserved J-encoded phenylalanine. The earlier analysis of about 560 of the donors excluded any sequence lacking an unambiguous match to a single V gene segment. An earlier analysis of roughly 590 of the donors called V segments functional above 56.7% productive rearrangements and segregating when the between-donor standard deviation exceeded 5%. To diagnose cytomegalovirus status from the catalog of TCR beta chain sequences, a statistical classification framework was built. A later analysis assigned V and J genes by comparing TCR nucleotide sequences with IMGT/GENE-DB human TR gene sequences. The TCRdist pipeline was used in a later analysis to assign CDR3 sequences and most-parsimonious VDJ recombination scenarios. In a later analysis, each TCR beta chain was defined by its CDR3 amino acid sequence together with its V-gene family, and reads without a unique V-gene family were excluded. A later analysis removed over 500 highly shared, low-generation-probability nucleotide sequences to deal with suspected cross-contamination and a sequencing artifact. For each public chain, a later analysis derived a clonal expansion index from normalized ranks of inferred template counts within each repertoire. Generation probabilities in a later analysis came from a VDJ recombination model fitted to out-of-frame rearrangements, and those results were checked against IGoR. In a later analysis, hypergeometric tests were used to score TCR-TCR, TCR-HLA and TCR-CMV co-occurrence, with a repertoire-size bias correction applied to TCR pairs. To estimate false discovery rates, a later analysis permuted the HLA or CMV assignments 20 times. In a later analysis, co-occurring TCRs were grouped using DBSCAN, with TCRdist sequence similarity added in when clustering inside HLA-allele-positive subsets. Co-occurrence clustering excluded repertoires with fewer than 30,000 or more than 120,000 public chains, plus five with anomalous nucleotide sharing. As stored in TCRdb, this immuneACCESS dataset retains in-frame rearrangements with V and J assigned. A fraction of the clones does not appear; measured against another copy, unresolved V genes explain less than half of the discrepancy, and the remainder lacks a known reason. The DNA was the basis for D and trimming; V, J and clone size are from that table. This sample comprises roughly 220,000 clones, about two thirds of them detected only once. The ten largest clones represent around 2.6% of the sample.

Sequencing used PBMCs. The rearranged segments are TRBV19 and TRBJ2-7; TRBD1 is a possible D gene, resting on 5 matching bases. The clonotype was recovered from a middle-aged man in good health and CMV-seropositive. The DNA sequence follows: TGTGCCAGTAGTCGGACACTCCTAACCTACGAGCAGTACTTC. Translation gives CASSRTLLTYEQYF.